Each of the 32 T cell receptor beta chains below was sequenced from the same sample in a study of monozygotic twins with inflammatory bowel disease. TCRdb reprocessed the 5' RACE reads, keeping one entry per CDR3 protein, no DNA. The sample table includes fewer than 550,000 distinct CDR3 sequences. The sequencing input was blood. The receptors stem from a human donor with ulcerative colitis or Crohn's disease, or a healthy co-twin of an affected twin (not recorded which).

The rearrangement joins TRBV6-6 to TRBJ1-4. CDR1 is MNHNY, CDR2 SVGAGI, per germline (reference sequence). This CDR3 comprises 11 residues. The CDR3 region is CASSPQSKLFF.

The genes are TRBV20-1 and TRBJ1-5. CDR1 and CDR2 from the germline V gene are DFQATT and SNEGSKA (reference sequence). The CDR3 loop spans 14 amino acids. This CDR3 reads CSAIPGTAGQPQHF.

This chain joins TRBV7-8 and TRBJ2-2. CDR1 SGHVS and CDR2 FQNEAQ come from the germline V gene. The CDR3 is 15 residues long. The CDR3 sequence: CASSFVSANTGELFF. Full variable domain (rest looked up from reference TRBV7-8 and TRBJ2-2): GAGVSQSPRYKVAKRGQDVALRCDPISGHVSLFWYQQALGQGPEFLTYFQNEAQLDKSGLPSDRFFAERPEGSVSTLKIQRTQQEDSAVYLCASSFVSANTGELFFGEGSRLTVL.

This rearrangement joins TRBV29-1 to TRBJ1-2; without DNA, the TCRdb call of TRBD1 cannot be checked. The CDR3 is made up of 13 amino acids. Germline values: CDR1 SQVTM, CDR2 ANQGSEA. The CDR3 protein is CSVGPGHNYGYTF.

The gene calls are TRBV24-1 and TRBJ2-3; TCRdb designates TRBD1, a call that cannot be tested without DNA. The V gene's germline CDR1 is KGHDR and CDR2 SFDVKD. The CDR3 has 11 amino acids. The chain's CDR3 is CATSTGDTQYF.

The rearrangement joins TRBV7-2 to TRBJ1-2; the TCRdb call, TRBD1, lacks DNA for checking. In germline, CDR1 is SGHTA, CDR2 FQGNSA. This CDR3 spans 16 amino acids. CDR3 region: CASSPSPGAGGGGYTF.

J is TRBJ2-5 and V is TRBV7-8; the D call of TRBD2 rests on TCRdb alone, since no DNA is present to check it. Per germline, CDR1 SGHVS and CDR2 FQNEAQ. This CDR3 has 14 amino acids. CDR3: CASSLASGKETQYF. Based on the CDR3 plus reference TRBV7-8 and TRBJ2-5, the full variable domain is GAGVSQSPRYKVAKRGQDVALRCDPISGHVSLFWYQQALGQGPEFLTYFQNEAQLDKSGLPSDRFFAERPEGSVSTLKIQRTQQEDSAVYLCASSLASGKETQYFGPGTRLLVL.

The V and J genes are TRBV7-3 and TRBJ2-1. In germline, CDR1 is SGHTA, CDR2 FQGTGA. This CDR3 contains 17 residues. This chain's CDR3 is CASSLLPPTGPYNEQFF.

The gene calls are TRBV7-2 and TRBJ2-3. The V gene's germline CDR1 is SGHTA and CDR2 FQGNSA. This CDR3 has 15 amino acids. This chain's CDR3 is CASSLRVFVGDTQYF.

This sequence joins TRBV9 and TRBJ2-7; TCRdb outputs TRBD1, but without DNA this stays unchecked. The germline V gene encodes CDR1 SGDLS and CDR2 YYNGEE. CDR3 length equals 16 residues. The CDR3 sequence is CASSEGVGDTDYEQYF.

The V and J genes are TRBV4-3 and TRBJ2-1; TCRdb gives TRBD2 as the D gene, but with no DNA this cannot be confirmed. The germline V gene encodes CDR1 LGHNA and CDR2 YSLEER. The CDR3 is 16 amino acids. The CDR3 reads CASSQASSGSYNEQFF.

This sequence joins TRBV18 and TRBJ2-3; TCRdb selects TRBD2, and the lack of DNA leaves this call unchecked. The germline gives CDR1 KGHSH, CDR2 LQKENI. The CDR3 runs to 15 residues. The CDR3 here is CASSPGTSGTDTQYF.

J is TRBJ1-5 and V is TRBV6-2 or TRBV6-3. From germline, CDR1 is MNHEY and CDR2 SVGEGT. The CDR3 runs 14 residues. CDR3 in amino acids: CASTKGNSNQPQHF.

The rearrangement joins TRBV11-2 to TRBJ2-1; the D call from TCRdb, TRBD1, cannot be confirmed without DNA. Germline CDR1 and CDR2: SGHAT and FQNNGV. This CDR3 has 13 residues. This CDR3 reads CASSSGPGTEQFF.

V is TRBV7-9 and J is TRBJ2-5; TCRdb calls TRBD2, which cannot be checked without DNA. The CDR3 spans 14 residues. Germline loops: CDR1 SEHNR, CDR2 FQNEAQ (reference sequence). CDR3 residues: CASSHRDFKETQYF.

The chain links TRBV20-1 to TRBJ1-1. In germline, CDR1 is DFQATT, CDR2 SNEGSKA (reference sequence). This CDR3 comprises 12 residues. The CDR3 here is CSAAQGPTEAFF.

V gene TRBV30 combines with J gene TRBJ1-5. The germline CDR1 and CDR2 sequences are GTSNPN and SVGIG (reference sequence). The CDR3 extends over 16 amino acids. CDR3 loop: CAWSIKGLYSNQPQHF.

The gene calls are TRBV11-1 and TRBJ2-1; the TCRdb call, TRBD1, lacks DNA for checking. CDR3 length: 13 amino acids. Per the germline V gene, CDR1 is SGHAT and CDR2 is FQDESV (reference sequence). This CDR3 is CASRKTGDNEQFF.

This chain links TRBV20-1 with TRBJ1-5; TCRdb's D gene call, TRBD1, goes unchecked for lack of DNA. The V gene's germline CDR1 is DFQATT and CDR2 SNEGSKA (reference sequence). The CDR3 is 17 amino acids. This CDR3 is CSAREGLLDRGNQPQHF.

This chain connects TRBV7-2 to TRBJ2-7; TCRdb's D gene call, TRBD1, goes unchecked for lack of DNA. Germline lookup yields CDR1 SGHTA and CDR2 FQGNSA. The CDR3 length is 15 residues. This chain's CDR3 is CASSAPGRIIYEQYF.

The CDR3 region is CAWSQDSFAADTQYF. The chain carries TRBV30 and TRBJ2-3. Looked up from germline, CDR1 is GTSNPN and CDR2 is SVGIG (reference sequence). The CDR3 spans 15 residues. Combining the CDR3 with reference TRBV30 and TRBJ2-3 gives the whole variable domain SQTIHQWPATLVQPVGSPLSLECTVEGTSNPNLYWYRQAAGRGLQLLFYSVGIGQISSEVPQNLSASRPQDRQFILSSKKLLLSDSGFYLCAWSQDSFAADTQYFGPGTRLTVL.

This sequence joins TRBV7-2 and TRBJ2-1. The CDR3 extends over 13 amino acids. Per germline, CDR1 SGHTA and CDR2 FQGNSA. Here the CDR3 reads CATSERSYNEQFF.

CDR3 residues: CASSFGTLHYTF. V is TRBV7-2 and J is TRBJ1-2; TCRdb returns TRBD1, unconfirmable since there is no DNA. This CDR3 region has 12 residues. Germline V CDR1 and CDR2: SGHTA, FQGNSA. The full variable domain, with the rest looked up from reference TRBV7-2 and TRBJ1-2, is GAGVSQSPSNKVTEKGKDVELRCDPISGHTALYWYRQSLGQGLEFLIYFQGNSAPDKSGLPSDRFSAERTGGSVSTLTIQRTQQEDSAVYLCASSFGTLHYTFGSGTRLTVV.

The genes are TRBV24-1 and TRBJ2-3; TCRdb outputs TRBD1, but without DNA this stays unchecked. CDR3 length equals 14 residues. Germline V gene data show CDR1 as KGHDR and CDR2 as SFDVKD. CDR3 residues: CALRQGATTDTQYF.

The chain couples TRBV9 to TRBJ2-7. The CDR3 length is 13 residues. CDR1 and CDR2 from the germline V gene are SGDLS and YYNGEE. CDR3 sequence reads: CASSPDLFLEQYF.

The gene calls are TRBV28 and TRBJ2-1; TCRdb returns TRBD1, unconfirmable since there is no DNA. This CDR3 comprises 13 residues. Germline loops: CDR1 MDHEN, CDR2 SYDVKM. The CDR3 protein is CASSPTSPREQFF.

V gene TRBV27 combines with J gene TRBJ2-7; absent DNA, TCRdb's TRBD1 call cannot be checked. In germline, CDR1 is MNHEY, CDR2 SMNVEV (reference sequence). This CDR3 contains 13 residues. CDR3: CASRGDRAYEQYF.

This chain uses TRBV6-5 with TRBJ2-6; absent DNA, TCRdb's TRBD1 call cannot be checked. The CDR3 loop spans 16 amino acids. CDR1 and CDR2 (germline): MNHEY, SVGAGI. CDR3 in amino acids: CASSYSGASGANVLTF.

V usage is TRBV29-1 and J usage is TRBJ1-1. CDR1 and CDR2 (germline): SQVTM, ANQGSEA. CDR3 length: 14 residues. CDR3 amino acids: CSVVPRASSTEAFF.

J is TRBJ2-3 and V is TRBV6-5; TCRdb indicates TRBD1, and absent DNA this call remains unverified. Germline values: CDR1 MNHEY, CDR2 SVGAGI. CDR3 length equals 15 residues. This CDR3 is CASSYSRQGENTQYF.

The chain joins TRBV7-2 to TRBJ2-3; the TRBD1 assignment by TCRdb is unverifiable without DNA. CDR3 length equals 15 residues. CDR1 is SGHTA, CDR2 FQGNSA, per germline. CDR3 sequence reads: CASSLDSGYTDTQYF.

V usage is TRBV5-1 and J usage is TRBJ2-2; TCRdb reports TRBD2, a call that lacks DNA to check it against. Germline CDR1 SGHRS, CDR2 YFSETQ. The CDR3 spans 16 residues. CDR3 in amino acids: CASSLASGSGTGELFF.